Each of the 29 T cell receptor beta chains below was sequenced from the same sample in a study of cytomegalovirus exposure and HLA in healthy donors. This PCR relied on a set of 60 Vbeta primers and 13 Jbeta primers. Profiling relied on immunoSEQ multiplex PCR, and the TCRdb table lists in-frame clones only, not all of them. This table holds about 130,000 clones, roughly 77% found once. The sequenced material came from PBMCs. The source of these receptors is a man aged 25-45 years in good health and CMV-seronegative.

In the case of this clone: Other nucleotide sequences in the sample specify the same CDR3. The V call is TRBV5-5, the J call TRBJ2-7, with D perhaps TRBD2 (6 bases). The V end was cut by 5 bases, the J end by 7 bases, with 13 bases between. Germline V CDR1 and CDR2: SGHKS, YYEKEE (reference sequence). The CDR3 is 12 amino acids. CDR3 nucleotides: TGTGCCAGCAGTTGGACGGGGGAAGAGCAGTACTTC. Protein product: CASSWTGEEQYF. Drawing the rest from reference TRBV5-5 and TRBJ2-7, the complete variable domain is DAGVTQSPTHLIKTRGQQVTLRCSPISGHKSVSWYQQVLGQGPQFIFQYYEKEERGRGNFPDRFSARQFPNYSSELNVNALLLGDSALYLCASSWTGEEQYFGPGTRLTVT.

J is TRBJ2-1 and V is TRBV13; TRBD2 matches at 13 bases. V was clipped by 5 bases and J by 10 bases; unmatched bases: 5. The CDR3 contains 14 residues. CDR1 and CDR2 from the germline V gene are PRHDT and FYEKMQ (reference sequence). This CDR3 is CASSPGLAGLEQFF. The DNA of the CDR3 is TGTGCCAGCAGCCCGGGACTAGCGGGATTGGAGCAGTTCTTC. The full variable domain, its missing parts supplied by reference TRBV13 and TRBJ2-1, is AAGVIQSPRHLIKEKRETATLKCYPIPRHDTVYWYQQGPGQDPQFLISFYEKMQSDKGSIPDRFSAQQFSDYHSELNMSSLELGDSALYFCASSPGLAGLEQFFGPGTRLTVL.

The chain recombines TRBV2 with TRBJ2-7; 10 bases line up with TRBD2. This CDR3 spans 17 amino acids. The germline gives CDR1 SNHLY, CDR2 FYNNEI. The J segment lost 1 base and the V segment lost 7 bases, leaving 13 bases of the junction unmatched. For the CDR3, the DNA is TGTGCCAGCATTCCAATCAGGACTAGCGGCGGGTCCTACGAGCAGTACTTC. Translation: CASIPIRTSGGSYEQYF.

CDR3 in DNA: TGTGCCAGCAGCCACGGAGATACGCAGTATTTT. Translating gives CASSHGDTQYF. V usage is TRBV6-1 and J usage is TRBJ2-3; D not resolved. The CDR3 length is 11 residues. In germline, CDR1 is MNHNS, CDR2 SASEGT. Trimming pared 6 bases from V and 5 bases from J, leaving 6 bases between.

The chain links TRBV5-6 to TRBJ1-5; D ambiguous. The germline V gene has CDR1 SGHDT and CDR2 YYEEEE. The V end lost 4 bases, the J end lost 3 bases, and 14 bases lay between the germline ends. The CDR3 is 15 amino acids. This CDR3 reads CASSPRRISNQPQHF. The CDR3, as DNA: TGTGCCAGCAGCCCTAGGAGGATCTCCAATCAGCCCCAGCATTTT.

Only one count was recorded for this clone. This chain joins TRBV4-3 and TRBJ2-5; 9 bases agree with TRBD2. Germline assignment: CDR1 LGHNA and CDR2 YSLEER. CDR3 length: 16 amino acids. V lost 5 bases, J lost 4 bases, and 11 bases stayed unmatched. Written as DNA, the CDR3 is TGCGCCAGCAGCTACGGGCGGGGGGGCCATGGAGAGACCCAGTACTTC. Residues: CASSYGRGGHGETQYF.

The chain uses TRBV27 and TRBJ1-5; tentatively, D is TRBD1 (6 bases). CDR3 length: 16 amino acids. Trimming removed 1 base at V and 2 bases at J, with 12 bases between. Germline V gene data show CDR1 as MNHEY and CDR2 as SMNVEV (reference sequence). CDR3: CASSLFRGGGNQPQHF. DNA of the CDR3: TGTGCCAGCAGTTTATTTAGGGGGGGCGGCAATCAGCCCCAGCATTTT.

This chain joins TRBV7-9 and TRBJ2-1; 10 bases match TRBD1. Unmatched junction bases numbered 13, after V lost 5 bases and J lost 9 bases. The CDR3 runs to 16 residues. Germline loops: CDR1 SEHNR, CDR2 FQNEAQ (reference sequence). In DNA, the CDR3 is TGTGCCAGCAGCCCTACTCGCGGGACAGGGGATAGTGAGCAGTTCTTC. This gives the protein CASSPTRGTGDSEQFF.

The chain links TRBV7-2 to TRBJ2-1, with TRBD1 matching over 8 bases. This CDR3 has 15 amino acids. Germline V gives CDR1 SGHTA, CDR2 FQGNSA. V lost 5 bases, J lost 4 bases, and 7 bases stayed unmatched. CDR3 sequence reads: CASSLQGAIYNEQFF. The DNA of the CDR3 is TGTGCCAGCAGCCTGCAGGGGGCGATTTACAATGAGCAGTTCTTC.

The chain is built from TRBV10-3 and TRBJ2-1; 11 bases agree with TRBD2. V was pared by 6 bases and J by 5 bases, with 0 bases of the junction left unmatched. The germline CDR1 and CDR2 sequences are ENHRY and SYGVKD. The CDR3 loop spans 13 amino acids. The DNA of the CDR3 is TGTGCCATCAGGGGACTAGCGGACAATGAGCAGTTCTTC. Protein product: CAIRGLADNEQFF.

V usage is TRBV6-5 and J usage is TRBJ2-3, with 8 bases aligning to TRBD1. Trimming took 5 bases from V and 7 from J; bases not matched to a gene: 11. The length of the CDR3 is 15 residues. Germline V CDR1 and CDR2: MNHEY, SVGAGI. The CDR3 sequence: CASSRGTGGDYTQYF. The CDR3 coding sequence is TGTGCCAGCAGTCGAGGGACAGGAGGGGATTATACGCAGTATTTT.

In regard to this clone: One end of the junction does not line up with germline, which may come from a read error. This chain joins TRBV7-7 and TRBJ2-2; D possibly corresponds to TRBD1 (5 bases). In germline, CDR1 is SSHAT, CDR2 FNYEAQ (reference sequence). The CDR3 loop spans 15 amino acids. The CDR3 sequence: CASSKTTGNTGELFF. The CDR3, as DNA: TGTGCTAGCAGCAAGACCACAGGGAACACCGGGGAGCTGTTTTTT.

This chain connects TRBV7-2 to TRBJ1-2; D is undetermined. From germline, CDR1 is SGHTA and CDR2 FQGNSA. The CDR3 is 15 residues long. V was trimmed by 5 bases and J by 6 bases, leaving 19 bases between them. DNA for the CDR3: TGTGCCAGCAGCCCCGCCCCCCCAGTTGTCGATGGCTACACCTTC. This gives the protein CASSPAPPVVDGYTF.

This chain connects TRBV13 to TRBJ2-3; TRBD2 might be the D (5 bases). The CDR3 consists of 14 residues. CDR1 and CDR2 (germline): PRHDT, FYEKMQ (reference sequence). V dropped 5 bases and J dropped 1 base, with 10 bases sitting between them. CDR3 in amino acids: CASSPAAGTDTQYF. The CDR3 DNA reads TGTGCCAGCAGCCCAGCGGCGGGCACAGATACGCAGTATTTT.

The rearrangement links TRBV29-1 to TRBJ2-1, with D maybe TRBD2 (5 bases). V was trimmed by 8 bases and J by 8 bases, leaving 22 bases between them. Germline V gene data show CDR1 as SQVTM and CDR2 as ANQGSEA. CDR3 length: 14 amino acids. CDR3 DNA: TGCAGCACCCGGGGAACAGAGTTCGGGTATGAGCAGTTCTTC. The encoded protein is CSTRGTEFGYEQFF.

J is TRBJ1-2 and V is TRBV6-1; 8 bases line up with TRBD1. This CDR3 spans 15 amino acids. The V and J ends lost 6 bases and 0 bases, in that order; junction bases with no gene match: 6. CDR1 and CDR2 from the germline V gene are MNHNS and SASEGT. For the CDR3, the DNA is TGTGCCAGCAGGGGGACAGGCCAAACTAACTATGGCTACACCTTC. It yields the protein CASRGTGQTNYGYTF.

The gene calls are TRBV29-1 and TRBJ2-7, with unresolved D. The germline V gene encodes CDR1 SQVTM and CDR2 ANQGSEA. The CDR3 sequence is 12 residues long. The V end lost 3 bases, the J end lost 6 bases, and 12 bases lay between the germline ends. In DNA form, the CDR3 reads TGCAGCGTTGATACAGCCTCCCGCGAGCAGTACTTC. Its translation: CSVDTASREQYF.

This clone is a singleton in its sample. V is TRBV10-3 and J is TRBJ2-3; weak D call: TRBD2 (6 bases). This CDR3 has 14 amino acids. CDR1 is ENHRY and CDR2 is SYGVKD in the germline V gene. Trimming stripped 10 bases from V and 2 bases from J, with 16 bases between. This chain's CDR3 is CATWDSGSTDTQYF. For the CDR3, the DNA is TGTGCCACCTGGGATAGCGGTTCCACAGATACGCAGTATTTT.

This clone was counted a few times. The chain has TRBV4-2 and TRBJ1-2; D uncertain. Trimming removed 0 bases from V and 3 bases from J, with 11 bases in between. The CDR3 sequence is 15 residues long. Germline CDR1 LGHNA, CDR2 YNFKEQ. In DNA form, the CDR3 reads TGTGCCAGCAGCCAAGATGGCGGGATCCACTATGGCTACACCTTC. As protein: CASSQDGGIHYGYTF.

With respect to this clone: Compared with germline, one end of the junction differs, possibly owing to a read error. The chain is built from TRBV7-2 and TRBJ2-5, with TRBD2 matching over 11 bases. This CDR3 is 14 amino acids long. Germline-derived CDR1 and CDR2 are SGHTA and FQGNSA. CDR3 DNA sequence: TGTGCCAGCAGCCCAACTAGCGGGGGCCCTCGGTGGAACTTC. This sequence encodes CASSPTSGGPRWNF.

This chain connects TRBV28 to TRBJ1-2; D is perhaps TRBD1 (6 bases). V was shortened by 6 bases and J by 8 bases, with 16 bases between the two germline ends. This CDR3 contains 13 residues. CDR1 is MDHEN and CDR2 is SYDVKM in the germline V gene. CDR3 amino acids: CASSSGRGRGYTF. In DNA, the CDR3 is TGTGCCAGCAGCAGTGGGCGGGGGCGAGGCTACACCTTC.

The V gene is TRBV5-6, the J gene TRBJ2-5, with TRBD1 matching over 9 bases. Germline lookup yields CDR1 SGHDT and CDR2 YYEEEE. V lost 4 bases and J lost 5; bases outside the gene matches: 12. The CDR3 has 16 residues. CDR3 in DNA: TGTGCCAGCAGCCACACACGGACAGGGGCCTGGGAGACCCAGTACTTC. Translated, it gives CASSHTRTGAWETQYF.

This sequence joins TRBV27 and TRBJ2-7, with a possible D match to TRBD2 (6 bases). Germline CDR1 MNHEY, CDR2 SMNVEV (reference sequence). Trimming stripped 2 bases from V and 0 bases from J, with 8 bases between. The CDR3 length is 14 residues. DNA for the CDR3: TGTGCCAGCAGTTTAGCGGGGAGCTCCTACGAGCAGTACTTC. This translates into CASSLAGSSYEQYF.

In this sample, this clone turned up once. The chain recombines TRBV4-1 with TRBJ2-7, with 13 bases aligning to TRBD2. The J segment lost 3 bases and the V segment lost 3 bases, leaving 2 bases of the junction unmatched. Germline lookup yields CDR1 MGHRA and CDR2 YSYEKL. This CDR3 spans 15 amino acids. The CDR3 nucleotides are TGCGCCAGCAGCCATAGGACTAGCGGGAGCTACGAGCAGTACTTC. Residues: CASSHRTSGSYEQYF.

This rearrangement joins TRBV11-1 to TRBJ2-7, with D hard to call. CDR1 SGHAT and CDR2 FQDESV come from the germline V gene (reference sequence). CDR3 length equals 14 residues. Trimming removed 6 bases at V and 0 bases at J, with 12 bases between. CDR3 residues: CASSFKADSYEQYF. Written as DNA, the CDR3 is TGTGCCAGCAGTTTCAAGGCGGACTCCTACGAGCAGTACTTC.

V is TRBV28 and J is TRBJ2-2, with a weak D call TRBD2 (6 bases). This CDR3 is built from 17 residues. Germline values: CDR1 MDHEN, CDR2 SYDVKM. V was shortened by 6 bases and J by 4 bases, with 21 bases between the two germline ends. The CDR3 nucleotides are TGTGCCAGCAGAGATAGACGGACGGGAGATAGCACCGGGGAGCTGTTTTTT. It encodes CASRDRRTGDSTGELFF.

This clone came up a few times. The chain links TRBV19 to TRBJ1-5, with D unresolved. CDR3 length: 17 amino acids. Germline V gives CDR1 LNHDA, CDR2 SQIVND (reference sequence). Trimming removed 0 bases from V and 0 bases from J, with 12 bases in between. The CDR3 here is CASSIDRGLYSNQPQHF. CDR3 DNA: TGTGCCAGTAGTATAGATCGGGGTTTATATAGCAATCAGCCCCAGCATTTT.

V usage is TRBV27 and J usage is TRBJ1-2; 10 positions agree with TRBD1. V trimming: 5 bases; J trimming: 13 bases; junction bases outside the gene matches: 10. CDR1 and CDR2 from the germline V gene are MNHEY and SMNVEV (reference sequence). The CDR3 consists of 13 residues. As DNA, the CDR3 is TGTGCCAGCAGTAAAGACAGGGGGCGCATCTTCACCTTC. Translating it yields CASSKDRGRIFTF.

This clone turned up a few times. DNA for the CDR3: TGTGCCAGCAGCTCGGGACAGGGCGGCGGGGAGCTGTTTTTT. As protein: CASSSGQGGGELFF. The chain joins TRBV6-1 to TRBJ2-2, with TRBD1 matching 9 bases. The CDR3 sequence is 14 residues long. CDR1 and CDR2 from the germline V gene are MNHNS and SASEGT. With 6 bases clipped from V and 7 bases from J, the junction kept 6 bases outside the gene matches.